A single sample gave rise to the 25 T cell receptor beta chains below, sequenced in a study of T cell repertoires in cytomegalovirus infection. These TCRs' antigens remain unknown. MiXCR was run by TCRdb on the reads, yielding one entry per CDR3 protein. The data show roughly 120,000 distinct CDR3 sequences, around 31% seen once. The sequences come from CD8+ T cells from cultured PBMCs, collected from culture after CMV antigen stimulation. Receptors originate from a human donor in good health (CMV status not recorded). Some clones in this sample may be carry-over from other donors' samples.

This clonotype was seen a few times. The chain recombines TRBV6-2 or TRBV6-3 with TRBJ1-4; TRBD1 might be the D (5 bases). Germline V gene data show CDR1 as MNHEY and CDR2 as SVGEGT. V shed 2 bases and J shed 8 bases, with 21 bases lying between them. The CDR3 runs to 17 residues. CDR3 DNA sequence: TGTGCCAGCAGTTACAACCACCTCGGGACGGCCTCGGAAAAACTGTTTTTT. Translation gives CASSYNHLGTASEKLFF.

This clonotype has just a few counts. This chain connects TRBV7-9 to TRBJ2-1, with 8 bases identical to TRBD1. The CDR3 extends over 15 amino acids. Germline V CDR1 and CDR2: SEHNR, FQNEAQ (reference sequence). V lost 4 bases, J lost 7 bases, and 9 bases stayed unmatched. As DNA, the CDR3 is TGTGCCAGCAGCTCTACGGACAGGGCGGAGAATGAGCAGTTCTTC. Its protein is CASSSTDRAENEQFF.

This clonotype was found a few times. V usage is TRBV24-1 and J usage is TRBJ2-3, with D perhaps matching TRBD1 or TRBD2 (6 bases each). With 1 base removed from V and 4 bases from J, the gap between germline ends came to 11 bases. Per the germline V gene, CDR1 is KGHDR and CDR2 is SFDVKD. This CDR3 spans 15 amino acids. The CDR3 DNA sequence: TGTGCCACCAGTGATTTCTCCGGGGGCCCAGATACGCAGTATTTT. This encodes CATSDFSGGPDTQYF.

The chain is built from TRBV27 and TRBJ2-5; D is ambiguous. The CDR3 totals 10 residues. From germline, CDR1 is MNHEY and CDR2 SMNVEV (reference sequence). Deletions cut 4 bases from V and 4 bases from J, with 1 base between. The CDR3 coding sequence is TGTGCCAGCAGTTCAGAGACCCAGTACTTC. Translating it yields CASSSETQYF.

CDR3 in DNA: TGTGCCAGCAGTTCCCAGGACAGGACTTGGGGCGAGCAGTACTTC. It yields the protein CASSSQDRTWGEQYF. The rearrangement joins TRBV28 to TRBJ2-7, with 7 bases lining up with TRBD1. The V and J ends lost 4 bases and 6 bases, in that order; junction bases with no gene match: 12. Germline-derived CDR1 and CDR2 are MDHEN and SYDVKM. The CDR3 spans 15 residues.

The chain uses TRBV6-2 or TRBV6-3 and TRBJ1-1, with 8 bases aligning to TRBD1. Trimming at V came to 4 bases and at J to 1 base, leaving 11 bases not matched to a gene. The CDR3 length is 17 residues. Germline V lookup: CDR1 MNHEY, CDR2 SVGEGT. CDR3 sequence (DNA): TGTGCCAGCAGTTCGGGGGGACAGGATAACGGGAACACTGAAGCTTTCTTT. It translates to CASSSGGQDNGNTEAFF.

The chain carries TRBV27 and TRBJ2-7; tentative D call: TRBD1 (7 bases). The CDR3 contains 15 residues. CDR1 and CDR2 (germline): MNHEY, SMNVEV (reference sequence). The V and J ends lost 0 bases and 6 bases respectively, with 15 bases between them. The CDR3, as DNA: TGTGCCAGCAGTTTATCGCGGGACAGTTTCGTCGAGCAGTACTTC. It specifies CASSLSRDSFVEQYF.

This clonotype turned up a few times. CDR3: CASSIVGGGGDQPQHF. The DNA for the CDR3 is TGTGCCAGTAGTATAGTCGGAGGGGGTGGCGATCAGCCCCAGCATTTT. This chain links TRBV19 with TRBJ1-5; TRBD1 is a possible D gene (6 bases). Trimming removed 1 base at V and 5 bases at J, with 15 bases between. CDR1 is LNHDA and CDR2 is SQIVND in the germline V gene (reference sequence). This CDR3 is 16 amino acids long.

This chain joins TRBV12-3 or TRBV12-4 and TRBJ1-2; D is undetermined. The CDR3 contains 16 residues. Trimming took off 0 bases at V and 4 bases at J, with 15 bases between the two ends. The DNA for the CDR3 is TGTGCCAGCAGTTTAGCGTATAGGGCGGATATCTATGGCTACACCTTC. Amino acid sequence: CASSLAYRADIYGYTF.

The rearrangement links TRBV6-5 to TRBJ2-5; D unclear. Trimming cost V 0 bases and J 0 bases, with 8 bases left between them. CDR3 size: 15 residues. CDR1 and CDR2 from the germline V gene are MNHEY and SVGAGI. The CDR3 bases are TGTGCCAGCAGTTACTCATTCAACCACCAAGAGACCCAGTACTTC. Amino acid sequence: CASSYSFNHQETQYF.

This clonotype was seen a few times. The V gene is TRBV6-1, the J gene TRBJ2-3, with 7 bases matching TRBD2. Looked up from germline, CDR1 is MNHNS and CDR2 is SASEGT. With 7 bases clipped from V and 4 bases from J, the junction kept 11 bases outside the gene matches. CDR3 length: 15 amino acids. CDR3 region: CASTRTSRVADTQYF. CDR3 sequence (DNA): TGTGCCAGCACCCGGACTAGTCGGGTAGCAGATACGCAGTATTTT.

The V gene is TRBV5-4, the J gene TRBJ2-7, with TRBD1 as a possible D gene (6 bases). Germline lookup yields CDR1 SGHNT and CDR2 YYREEE (reference sequence). With 4 bases removed from V and 2 bases from J, the gap between germline ends came to 19 bases. CDR3 length equals 16 residues. The CDR3 is CASSPYREKGTYEQYF. The DNA of the CDR3 is TGTGCCAGCAGCCCATACAGGGAAAAAGGGACCTACGAGCAGTACTTC.

This clonotype was seen a single time. The chain employs TRBV12-3 or TRBV12-4 and TRBJ1-2; no clear D. Trimming cost V 5 bases and J 4 bases, with 11 bases left between them. The CDR3 runs 13 residues. The CDR3 bases are TGTGCCAGCAGTCCGGTGAAGACCTATGGCTACACCTTC. This gives the protein CASSPVKTYGYTF.

The rearrangement links TRBV7-3 to TRBJ1-2; D might be TRBD1 (6 bases). The CDR3 extends over 13 amino acids. Trimming cost V 5 bases and J 6 bases, with 13 bases left between them. Germline assignment: CDR1 SGHTA and CDR2 FQGTGA. The CDR3 is CASSPGRGNGYTF. CDR3 sequence (DNA): TGTGCCAGCAGCCCCGGAAGGGGGAATGGCTACACCTTC.

This clonotype came up a few times. The DNA of the CDR3 is TGTGCCAGCAGCTCCAGACTCGGGAGGGGTAATCAGCCCCAGCATTTT. Translated: CASSSRLGRGNQPQHF. V usage is TRBV7-2 and J usage is TRBJ1-5; perhaps TRBD1 as D (5 bases). V lost 4 bases and J 4 bases, leaving 17 bases between the germline ends. The CDR3 extends over 16 amino acids. Germline CDR1 is SGHTA and CDR2 is FQGNSA.

This clonotype was seen only a few times. J is TRBJ2-1 and V is TRBV19; D might be TRBD1 (6 bases). The length of the CDR3 is 15 residues. In germline, CDR1 is LNHDA, CDR2 SQIVND (reference sequence). V gave up 2 bases and J gave up 7 bases, with 15 bases separating them. DNA of the CDR3: TGTGCCAGTAGTATATCAGGGGCGCGTTTTAATGAGCAGTTCTTC. Translating gives CASSISGARFNEQFF.

This chain joins TRBV20-1 and TRBJ1-1; no firm D call. V was trimmed by 0 bases and J by 7 bases, leaving 18 bases between them. The CDR3 is 15 residues long. Germline assignment: CDR1 DFQATT and CDR2 SNEGSKA (reference sequence). The CDR3 coding sequence is TGCAGTGCTAGAGATTTTTGGCACCGCTTGGGTGAAGCTTTCTTT. Its translation is CSARDFWHRLGEAFF.

This chain connects TRBV10-3 to TRBJ2-2; TRBD1 aligns across 8 bases. The CDR3 length is 14 residues. With 6 bases clipped from V and 6 bases from J, the junction kept 6 bases outside the gene matches. Germline V CDR1 and CDR2: ENHRY, SYGVKD. CDR3 sequence reads: CAIRDRESAGELFF. As DNA, the CDR3 is TGTGCCATCAGGGACAGGGAGTCTGCCGGGGAGCTGTTTTTT.

This clonotype was observed many times. The J gene is TRBJ2-3, the V gene TRBV7-2, with 7 bases fitting TRBD1. Per germline, CDR1 SGHTA and CDR2 FQGNSA. The CDR3 spans 18 residues. J gave up 1 base and V 4 bases, and 14 bases lay outside the gene matches. CDR3 DNA: TGTGCCAGCAGCTCACGGAGGTTAGGGGGCGTCGGCACAGATACGCAGTATTTT. It translates to CASSSRRLGGVGTDTQYF.

The rearrangement uses TRBV4-1 and TRBJ2-3, with 14 bases matching TRBD2. The CDR3 length is 17 residues. Trimming at V came to 4 bases and at J to 1 base, leaving 4 bases not matched to a gene. The germline gives CDR1 MGHRA, CDR2 YSYEKL. CDR3 in amino acids: CASSLRLAGGRTDTQYF. CDR3 sequence (DNA): TGCGCCAGCAGCCTCCGACTAGCGGGGGGGCGCACAGATACGCAGTATTTT.

This clonotype was detected many times. The chain employs TRBV15 and TRBJ1-1, with a weak D call TRBD1 (5 bases). Trimming took off 0 bases at V and 6 bases at J, with 17 bases between the two ends. CDR3 length: 16 amino acids. Germline-derived CDR1 and CDR2 are LNHNV and YYDKDF (reference sequence). The CDR3 DNA reads TGTGCCACCAGCAGAGATTTTCGAAGGGGAACCCCTGAAGCTTTCTTT. It is translated as CATSRDFRRGTPEAFF.

The chain carries TRBV9 and TRBJ1-1; D is perhaps TRBD1 (6 bases). V was pared by 0 bases and J by 3 bases, with 12 bases between. Germline loops: CDR1 SGDLS, CDR2 YYNGEE. The CDR3 is 15 residues long. This chain's CDR3 is CASSVVAGEYTEAFF. The CDR3 coding sequence is TGTGCCAGCAGCGTAGTAGCAGGGGAGTACACTGAAGCTTTCTTT.

The genes are TRBV5-1 and TRBJ2-1; 9 nucleotides line up with TRBD1. In germline, CDR1 is SGHRS, CDR2 YFSETQ. CDR3 length: 15 residues. J lost 9 bases, V lost 2 bases, and 9 bases had no gene match. The CDR3 region has the DNA TGCGCCAGCAGCTTACCCGGACAGGGGAGGGTTGAGCAGTTCTTC. Translated: CASSLPGQGRVEQFF.

Only a few counts were recorded for this clonotype. In DNA form, the CDR3 reads TGCAGCGTTGAGGAGGGCTTCGGGAACACTGAAGCTTTCTTT. Translated, it gives CSVEEGFGNTEAFF. The chain has TRBV29-1 and TRBJ1-1, with no clear D. CDR3 length: 14 amino acids. From germline, CDR1 is SQVTM and CDR2 ANQGSEA. V was shortened by 3 bases and J by 1 base, with 12 bases between the two germline ends.

The chain is built from TRBV2 and TRBJ2-5, with D perhaps TRBD2 (6 bases). Per germline, CDR1 SNHLY and CDR2 FYNNEI. Trimming stripped 0 bases from V and 5 bases from J, with 10 bases between. This CDR3 spans 14 amino acids. This chain's CDR3 is CASSEALRGETQYF. The CDR3 nucleotides are TGTGCCAGCAGTGAAGCGCTTCGGGGGGAGACCCAGTACTTC. The entire variable domain, with the rest obtained from reference TRBV2 and TRBJ2-5, is as follows: EPEVTQTPSHQVTQMGQEVILRCVPISNHLYFYWYRQILGQKVEFLVSFYNNEISEKSEIFDDQFSVERPDGSNFTLKIRSTKLEDSAMYFCASSEALRGETQYFGPGTRLLVL.